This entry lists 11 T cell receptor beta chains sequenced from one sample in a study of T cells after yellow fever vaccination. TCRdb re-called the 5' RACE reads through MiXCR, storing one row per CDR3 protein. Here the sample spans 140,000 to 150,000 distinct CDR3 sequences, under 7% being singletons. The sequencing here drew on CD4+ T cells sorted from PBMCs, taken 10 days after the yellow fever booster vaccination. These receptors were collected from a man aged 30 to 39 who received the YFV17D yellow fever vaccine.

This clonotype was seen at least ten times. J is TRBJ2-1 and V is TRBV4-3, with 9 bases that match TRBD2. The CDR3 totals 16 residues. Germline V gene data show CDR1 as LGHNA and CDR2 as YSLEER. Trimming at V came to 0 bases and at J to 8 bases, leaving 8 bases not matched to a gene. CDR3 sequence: CASSQDGGGRAYEQFF. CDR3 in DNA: TGCGCCAGCAGCCAAGATGGTGGCGGGAGGGCCTATGAGCAGTTCTTC.

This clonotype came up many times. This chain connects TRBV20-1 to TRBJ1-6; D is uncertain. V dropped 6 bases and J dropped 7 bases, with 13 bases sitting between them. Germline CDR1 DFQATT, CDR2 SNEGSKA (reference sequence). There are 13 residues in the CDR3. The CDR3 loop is CSALQITNSPLHF. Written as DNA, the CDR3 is TGCAGTGCCCTACAGATTACAAATTCACCCCTCCACTTT.

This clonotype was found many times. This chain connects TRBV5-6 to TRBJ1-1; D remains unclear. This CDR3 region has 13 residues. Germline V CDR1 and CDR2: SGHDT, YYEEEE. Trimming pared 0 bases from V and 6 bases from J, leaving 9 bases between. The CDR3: CASSLADRAEAFF. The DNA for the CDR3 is TGTGCCAGCAGCTTGGCAGATCGCGCTGAAGCTTTCTTT.

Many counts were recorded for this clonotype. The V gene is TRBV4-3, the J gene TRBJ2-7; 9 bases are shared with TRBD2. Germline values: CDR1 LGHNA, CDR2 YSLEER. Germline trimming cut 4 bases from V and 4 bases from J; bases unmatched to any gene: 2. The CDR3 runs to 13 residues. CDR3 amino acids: CASSRGLAYEQYF. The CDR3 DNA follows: TGCGCCAGCAGCCGGGGACTAGCTTACGAGCAGTACTTC.

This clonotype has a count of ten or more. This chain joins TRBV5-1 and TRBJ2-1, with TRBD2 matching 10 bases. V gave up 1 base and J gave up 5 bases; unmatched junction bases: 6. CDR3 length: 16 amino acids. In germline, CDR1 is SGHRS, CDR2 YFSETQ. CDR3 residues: CASSLLPSGSNNEQFF. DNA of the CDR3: TGCGCCAGCAGCTTGTTGCCTAGCGGGAGTAACAATGAGCAGTTCTTC.

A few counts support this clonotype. DNA for the CDR3: TGTGCCAGCAGTTACTCGACCGGGGCGACTGAAGCTTTCTTT. Translation: CASSYSTGATEAFF. The chain employs TRBV6-5 and TRBJ1-1, with D maybe TRBD1 (5 bases). Trimming pared 0 bases from V and 5 bases from J, leaving 10 bases between. CDR3 length equals 14 residues. The germline gives CDR1 MNHEY, CDR2 SVGAGI.

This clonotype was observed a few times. The CDR3 DNA is TGTGCCACCAGCAGCAAGGGGAGCTCTGGAAACACCATATATTTT. This encodes CATSSKGSSGNTIYF. V gene TRBV15 combines with J gene TRBJ1-3; D is perhaps TRBD1 (5 bases). CDR1 and CDR2 (germline): LNHNV, YYDKDF (reference sequence). The germline V and J ends were trimmed by 3 bases and 0 bases, with 9 bases remaining between them. The CDR3 has 15 residues. Using reference TRBV15 and TRBJ1-3 for the parts outside the CDR3, the full variable domain is DAMVIQNPRYQVTQFGKPVTLSCSQTLNHNVMYWYQQKSSQAPKLLFHYYDKDFNNEADTPDNFQSRRPNTSFCFLDIRSPGLGDTAMYLCATSSKGSSGNTIYFGEGSWLTVV.

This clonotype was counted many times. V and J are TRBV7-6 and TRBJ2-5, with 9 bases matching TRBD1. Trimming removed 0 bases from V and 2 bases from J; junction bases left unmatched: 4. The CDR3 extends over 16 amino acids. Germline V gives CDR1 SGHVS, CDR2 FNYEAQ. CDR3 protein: CASSLAGQGTQETQYF. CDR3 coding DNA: TGTGCCAGCAGCTTAGCGGGACAGGGTACGCAAGAGACCCAGTACTTC.

CDR3 residues: CASSLQRDGANVLTF. CDR3 bases: TGTGCCAGCAGCTTACAACGGGATGGGGCCAACGTCCTGACTTTC. The V and J genes are TRBV7-8 and TRBJ2-6, with TRBD2 as a possible D gene (5 bases). The CDR3 is made up of 15 amino acids. Trimming pared 2 bases from V and 3 bases from J, leaving 8 bases between. Germline CDR1 SGHVS, CDR2 FQNEAQ.

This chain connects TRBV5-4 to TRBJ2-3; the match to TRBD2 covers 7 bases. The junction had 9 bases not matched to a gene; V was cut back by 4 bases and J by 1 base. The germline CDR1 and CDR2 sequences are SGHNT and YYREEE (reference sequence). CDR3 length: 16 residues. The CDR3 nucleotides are TGTGCCAGCAGCCAGGAGCGGGGCGGCCGCACAGATACGCAGTATTTT. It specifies CASSQERGGRTDTQYF.

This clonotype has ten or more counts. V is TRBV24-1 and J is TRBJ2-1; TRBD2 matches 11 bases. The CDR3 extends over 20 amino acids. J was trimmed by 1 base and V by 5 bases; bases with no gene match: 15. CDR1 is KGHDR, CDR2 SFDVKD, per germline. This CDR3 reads CATSALPLAGVEGSYNEQFF. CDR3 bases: TGTGCCACCAGTGCCCTTCCACTAGCGGGAGTTGAGGGTTCCTACAATGAGCAGTTCTTC.